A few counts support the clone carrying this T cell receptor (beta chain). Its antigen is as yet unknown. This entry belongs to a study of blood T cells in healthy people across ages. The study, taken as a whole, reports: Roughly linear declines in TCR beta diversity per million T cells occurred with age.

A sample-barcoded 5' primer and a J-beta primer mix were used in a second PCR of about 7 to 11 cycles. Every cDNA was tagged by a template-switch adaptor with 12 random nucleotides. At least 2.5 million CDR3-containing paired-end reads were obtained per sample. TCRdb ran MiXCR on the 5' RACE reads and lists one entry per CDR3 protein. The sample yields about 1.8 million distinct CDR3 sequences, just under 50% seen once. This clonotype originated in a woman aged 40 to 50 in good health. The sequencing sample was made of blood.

The CDR3 sequence is CSAKQESNYGYTF. CDR3 sequence (DNA): TGCAGTGCTAAACAGGAATCTAACTATGGCTACACCTTC. The chain employs TRBV20-1 and TRBJ1-2; possible D gene TRBD1, 5 bases. The CDR3 contains 13 residues. The germline CDR1 and CDR2 sequences are DFQATT and SNEGSKA (reference sequence). The germline V and J ends were trimmed by 4 bases and 0 bases, with 9 bases remaining between them.